This T cell receptor beta chain stems from a study of shared clonotypes between healthy human individuals. Study-wide context: There were three CD4 naive, three CD4 memory, two CD8 naive and one CD8 memory plates per donor.

This CDR3 region has 12 residues. Trimming removed 5 bases at V and 4 bases at J, with 6 bases between. Germline V lookup: CDR1 LNHDA, CDR2 SQIVND (reference sequence). An even split of each subset's genomic DNA across several immunoSEQ plates was performed. The authors loaded around 200 ng DNA, roughly 27,000 T cell genomes, into sorted-subset replicate PCRs. Assay: immunoSEQ multiplex PCR; the TCRdb copy retains only in-frame clones and omits some. The sample has over 950,000 clones; 60% to 85% are singletons. This rearrangement joins TRBV19 to TRBJ2-1; D gene unclear. Input material: memory CD4+ T cells from PBMCs. Stated subset: CD45RA-negative fraction. This TCR was sampled from a man between 18 and 29 years old in good health. Some clones in this sample may be carry-over from other donors' samples. CDR3 sequence (DNA): TGTGCCAGTAGTCCGCGGTACAATGAGCAGTTCTTC. This translates into CASSPRYNEQFF.